This T cell receptor beta chain was sequenced for a study of glioma-infiltrating T cells. Study-wide findings and caveats: Tissue and blood shared very few CDR3 sequences.

The CDR3 has 14 residues. Trimming took 8 bases from V and 3 from J, leaving 17 bases between them. Germline assignment: CDR1 MNHNS and CDR2 SASEGT. Amplification of TCR alpha and beta CDR3 regions from RNA used iRepertoire nested multiplex PCR. Input was 100-400 ng of tissue mRNA or PBMC total RNA. TCRdb used MiXCR to reprocess the multiplex PCR reads, holding one entry per CDR3 protein. The table has around 97,000 distinct CDR3 sequences, about 30% seen once; the top ten hold approximately 43%. Many counts were recorded for this clonotype. The antigen remains unidentified. The chain recombines TRBV6-1 with TRBJ2-7; D is possibly TRBD2 (5 bases). The sample consisted of glioma tissue, nonneoplastic brain tissue, or PBMCs (not recorded which). The TCR sequence derives from a human donor with low-grade glioma or glioblastoma, undergoing nonglioma brain surgery, or in good health (not recorded which). The CDR3 sequence: CASGERPGFYEQYF. Written as DNA, the CDR3 is TGTGCCAGCGGGGAACGTCCGGGATTCTACGAGCAGTACTTC.